The rows below give T cell receptor beta chains drawn from one sample of a study of blood T cell repertoires in COVID-19. Produced via immunoSEQ multiplex PCR; TCRdb's table is partial and in-frame only. This table holds approximately 290,000 clones, about nine tenths found once. The sequenced material came from peripheral blood. The receptors here all came from a woman aged 30 to 39 with COVID-19, enrolled during active disease. Each CDR3 is given with its conserved first and last residue. Fields, in order: J gene, D gene, clone size, V gene, CDR3 protein, CDR3 DNA. The D gene is left open where the match is weak. Clone size, where shown, is once, few, many, or a class for clones that have expanded.

TRBJ1-1 - - TRBV5-4 CASSLVLDTEAFF TGTGCCAGCAGCTTGGTTCTTGACACTGAAGCTTTCTTT
TRBJ2-2 - - TRBV6-5 CASHSYQNTGELFF TGTGCCAGCCATAGCTATCAGAACACCGGGGAGCTGTTTTTT
TRBJ2-3 TRBD2 - TRBV28 CASSHTFGLAGAGGTDTQYF TGTGCCAGCAGCCACACCTTTGGACTAGCGGGGGCCGGGGGAACAGATACGCAGTATTTT
TRBJ1-3 - - TRBV4-1 CASSLALSGNTIYF TGCGCCAGCAGCCTTGCACTCTCTGGAAACACCATATATTTT
TRBJ2-5 - - TRBV5-1 CASRMVAGPETQYF TGCGCCAGCCGAATGGTGGCGGGGCCAGAGACCCAGTACTTC
TRBJ2-7 TRBD2 - TRBV4-1 CASSRMTGSGGAPYEQYF TGCGCCAGCAGCCGGATGACAGGGAGCGGGGGGGCACCCTACGAGCAGTACTTC
TRBJ2-1 - - TRBV4-1 CASSQDLAGSYNEQFF TGCGCCAGCAGCCAAGATCTAGCAGGTTCCTACAATGAGCAGTTCTTC
TRBJ2-1 TRBD2 - TRBV4-1 CASSQEGTSGGREQFF TGCGCCAGCAGCCAAGAGGGGACTAGCGGGGGACGTGAGCAGTTCTTC
TRBJ2-1 - - TRBV19 CASSIGGRNNEQFF TGTGCCAGTAGTATCGGAGGGCGAAACAATGAGCAGTTCTTC
TRBJ1-6 TRBD1 - TRBV5-5 CASSPRPGTGGGYSPLHF TGTGCCAGCAGCCCACGTCCCGGGACAGGGGGGGGGTATTCACCCCTCCACTTT
TRBJ1-1 - - TRBV6-5 CASNLRQPRNTEAFF TGTGCCAGCAATCTCCGCCAACCCAGGAACACTGAAGCTTTCTTT
TRBJ2-6 - - TRBV4-2 CASSPDYRSGANVLTF TGTGCCAGCAGCCCGGACTACAGGTCTGGGGCCAACGTCCTGACTTTC
TRBJ1-1 TRBD1 - TRBV7-9 CASSLGGTGADNTEAFF TGTGCCAGCAGCTTAGGGGGGACAGGGGCCGATAACACTGAAGCTTTCTTT
TRBJ2-1 - - TRBV11-2 CASSLGHSPYNEQFF TGTGCCAGCAGCTTGGGTCATAGCCCCTACAATGAGCAGTTCTTC
TRBJ2-3 - - TRBV7-9 CASSAERHTQYF TGTGCCAGCAGCGCTGAGAGGCATACGCAGTATTTT
TRBJ1-6 - once TRBV7-6 CASGGASSYNSPLHF TGTGCCAGCGGAGGGGCAAGCTCCTATAATTCACCCCTCCACTTT
TRBJ2-2 TRBD1 - TRBV2 CASSELDRGPGELFF TGTGCCAGCAGTGAACTGGACAGGGGGCCCGGGGAGCTGTTTTTT
TRBJ1-2 - - TRBV7-2 CASSLDPVNYGYTF TGTGCCAGCAGCTTAGATCCAGTGAACTATGGCTACACCTTC
TRBJ2-7 TRBD1 - TRBV5-1 CASTVGGTGPYEQYF TGCGCCAGCACCGTCGGAGGGACAGGGCCCTACGAGCAGTACTTC
TRBJ1-4 - - TRBV20-1 CSAPRRSGLFF TGCAGTGCCCCAAGGAGGTCGGGACTGTTTTTT
TRBJ1-1 - - TRBV18 CASSLAVGTLSLNTEAFF TGTGCCAGCTCACTAGCTGTCGGGACACTTAGCTTGAACACTGAAGCTTTCTTT
TRBJ2-5 TRBD2 few TRBV29-1 CSVEGTSGGQETQYF TGCAGCGTTGAAGGGACTAGCGGGGGTCAAGAGACCCAGTACTTC
TRBJ2-1 TRBD2 - TRBV3-1/TRBV3-2 CASSLGGVLNIFGNEQFF TGTGCCAGCAGCCTCGGGGGGGTTCTTAACATCTTTGGCAATGAGCAGTTCTTC
TRBJ1-3 - - TRBV7-8 CASSLWDTLRNTIYF TGTGCCAGCAGCTTATGGGACACTTTAAGAAACACCATATATTTT
TRBJ1-2 - - TRBV2 CATQTAIYGYTF TGTGCCACCCAGACAGCCATATATGGCTACACCTTC
TRBJ2-1 TRBD2 - TRBV5-1 CASSPWAGGHNEQFF TGCGCCAGCAGCCCCTGGGCGGGGGGGCACAATGAGCAGTTCTTC
TRBJ2-7 TRBD1 once TRBV7-9 CASSGRGLYGQGLEQYF TGTGCCAGCAGCGGCAGGGGCCTCTACGGACAGGGGCTCGAGCAGTACTTC
TRBJ1-1 - - TRBV6-5 CASSYSGAMNTEAFF TGTGCCAGCAGTTACTCAGGGGCGATGAACACTGAAGCTTTCTTT
TRBJ2-3 - once TRBV10-2 CASNPTGFTDTQYF TGCGCCAGCAATCCAACAGGGTTTACAGATACGCAGTATTTT
TRBJ1-1 - - TRBV5-4 CASSLMSVNTEAFF TGTGCCAGCAGCTTGATGTCAGTTAACACTGAAGCTTTCTTT
TRBJ2-3 TRBD2 - TRBV5-4 CASSGGRGGRGNTDTQYF TGTGCCAGCAGCGGCGGGCGGGGGGGCCGAGGGAACACAGATACGCAGTATTTT
TRBJ1-5 TRBD1 - TRBV6-1 CASSEWGQGNQPQHF TGTGCCAGCAGTGAATGGGGACAGGGCAATCAGCCCCAGCATTTT
TRBJ1-6 - - TRBV28 CASSPGGAMQDNSPLHF TGTGCCAGCAGCCCGGGGGGGGCTATGCAAGATAATTCACCCCTCCACTTT
TRBJ2-1 TRBD2 - TRBV10-3 CAISETKLAGEYYNEQFF TGTGCCATCAGTGAGACGAAACTAGCGGGGGAGTATTACAATGAGCAGTTCTTC
TRBJ2-1 TRBD2 - TRBV14 CASSPGLAGAYNEQFF TGTGCCAGCAGCCCGGGGCTAGCGGGGGCCTACAATGAGCAGTTCTTC
TRBJ1-5 - - TRBV6-5 CASRSGQRKQPQHF TGTGCCAGCAGAAGCGGACAGAGAAAACAGCCCCAGCATTTT
TRBJ1-5 - - TRBV7-9 CASSLGSAGAAQPQHF TGTGCCAGCAGCTTAGGTTCGGCAGGGGCGGCTCAGCCCCAGCATTTT
TRBJ1-1 TRBD1 - TRBV25-1 CASSAGTGTSEAFF TGTGCCAGCAGTGCCGGGACAGGGACGTCTGAAGCTTTCTTT
TRBJ2-7 - - TRBV6-1 CASSESGSYEQYF TGTGCCAGCAGTGAATCGGGATCCTACGAGCAGTACTTC
TRBJ2-2 - - TRBV4-2 CASSQLAGELFF TGTGCCAGCAGCCAGTTAGCCGGGGAGCTGTTTTTT
TRBJ2-5 - - TRBV28 CASSLGGPMSGLAQYF TGTGCCAGCAGTTTAGGGGGCCCGATGTCTGGGCTGGCCCAGTACTTC
TRBJ2-3 - - TRBV11-2 CASSLVAGPRTDTQYF TGTGCCAGCAGCTTAGTGGCGGGGCCCCGCACAGATACGCAGTATTTT
TRBJ1-2 TRBD1 - TRBV5-1 CASSYTGDYGYTF TGCGCCAGCAGCTATACAGGGGACTATGGCTACACCTTC
TRBJ1-6 - - TRBV7-9 CASSEGGSPLHF TGTGCCAGCAGCGAGGGTGGTTCACCCCTCCACTTT
TRBJ1-1 - - TRBV3-1/TRBV3-2 CASSARFTEEAFF TGTGCCAGCAGCGCAAGATTTACAGAAGAAGCTTTCTTT
TRBJ1-5 TRBD1 - TRBV2 CASSVGQGLTNQPQHF TGTGCCAGCAGCGTCGGACAGGGCTTAACAAATCAGCCCCAGCATTTT
TRBJ1-2 TRBD1 - TRBV3-1/TRBV3-2 CASSPLPGGEGYTF TGTGCCAGCAGCCCTCTCCCAGGGGGCGAGGGCTACACCTTC